This is a list of T cell receptor beta chains from one sample in a study of control samples from healthy donors and cancer patients. The protocol was immunoSEQ multiplex PCR, while the TCRdb copy is restricted to in-frame clones and leaves out a portion. This sample has approximately 190,000 clones, with 91% found just once. Sequencing was carried out using blood. These TCRs come from a man aged 25-45 years in good health. CDR3s include the opening cysteine and the closing phenylalanine or tryptophan. Fields, in order: CDR3 protein, V gene, D gene, J gene. D genes are given only for firm matches.

CDR3aa: CASSQVYGETEAFF
v_gene: TRBV4-2
d_gene: -
j_gene: TRBJ1-1

CDR3aa: CASSPNPTATYSNQPQHF
v_gene: TRBV19
d_gene: -
j_gene: TRBJ1-5

CDR3aa: CASSLAGGKYDTQYF
v_gene: TRBV7-9
d_gene: -
j_gene: TRBJ2-3

CDR3aa: CASSYNANSNQPQHF
v_gene: TRBV6-2/TRBV6-3
d_gene: -
j_gene: TRBJ1-5

CDR3aa: CASSLRLAGQFF
v_gene: TRBV6-2/TRBV6-3
d_gene: TRBD2
j_gene: TRBJ2-1

CDR3aa: CASSLRTGPHQPQHF
v_gene: TRBV7-2
d_gene: TRBD1
j_gene: TRBJ1-5

CDR3aa: CSAPGGGTEAFF
v_gene: TRBV29-1
d_gene: TRBD1
j_gene: TRBJ1-1

CDR3aa: CASSPPDEAFF
v_gene: TRBV7-9
d_gene: -
j_gene: TRBJ1-1

CDR3aa: CASSSRGGGTSGNTIYF
v_gene: TRBV5-5
d_gene: -
j_gene: TRBJ1-3

CDR3aa: CASSLTGTGTGNTIYF
v_gene: TRBV5-1
d_gene: TRBD1
j_gene: TRBJ1-3

CDR3aa: CATRDRADTEAFF
v_gene: TRBV10-3
d_gene: TRBD1
j_gene: TRBJ1-1

CDR3aa: CSVQGARQETQYF
v_gene: TRBV29-1
d_gene: -
j_gene: TRBJ2-5

CDR3aa: CASSHRTGGVANYGYTF
v_gene: TRBV7-8
d_gene: TRBD1
j_gene: TRBJ1-2

CDR3aa: CASSGEAPWGEQFF
v_gene: TRBV5-1
d_gene: -
j_gene: TRBJ2-1

CDR3aa: CASSYSLLADEQYF
v_gene: TRBV6-6
d_gene: -
j_gene: TRBJ2-7

CDR3aa: CASSLWQGKRNTIYF
v_gene: TRBV5-6
d_gene: -
j_gene: TRBJ1-3

CDR3aa: CASSQDENEKLFF
v_gene: TRBV7-9
d_gene: -
j_gene: TRBJ1-4

CDR3aa: CASTLPGTASGANVLTF
v_gene: TRBV5-5
d_gene: TRBD1
j_gene: TRBJ2-6

CDR3aa: CASSRGGTPDTQYF
v_gene: TRBV3-1/TRBV3-2
d_gene: -
j_gene: TRBJ2-3

CDR3aa: CASRRQENSPLHF
v_gene: TRBV12-3/TRBV12-4
d_gene: -
j_gene: TRBJ1-6

CDR3aa: CASSDRGQRSDTQYF
v_gene: TRBV2
d_gene: TRBD1
j_gene: TRBJ2-3

CDR3aa: CASSYLRLAASTDTQYF
v_gene: TRBV6-2/TRBV6-3
d_gene: TRBD2
j_gene: TRBJ2-3

CDR3aa: CASSFQQGAANTGELFF
v_gene: TRBV5-1
d_gene: TRBD1
j_gene: TRBJ2-2

CDR3aa: CASSELAGGPYEQYF
v_gene: TRBV6-1
d_gene: TRBD2
j_gene: TRBJ2-7

CDR3aa: CASNAGSLNSPLHF
v_gene: TRBV6-5
d_gene: -
j_gene: TRBJ1-6

CDR3aa: CASSQGTEGPYEQYF
v_gene: TRBV5-1
d_gene: TRBD1
j_gene: TRBJ2-7

CDR3aa: CASTLNNSGANVLTF
v_gene: TRBV9
d_gene: -
j_gene: TRBJ2-6

CDR3aa: CASSESGQLEQFF
v_gene: TRBV10-2
d_gene: -
j_gene: TRBJ2-1

CDR3aa: CASSDGTAKGDTQYF
v_gene: TRBV6-2/TRBV6-3
d_gene: -
j_gene: TRBJ2-3

CDR3aa: CASSLSGTQPLHF
v_gene: TRBV3-1/TRBV3-2
d_gene: -
j_gene: TRBJ1-6

CDR3aa: CASSVSGTGGNEQYF
v_gene: TRBV9
d_gene: TRBD1
j_gene: TRBJ2-7

CDR3aa: CASTADRVNYGYTF
v_gene: TRBV5-1
d_gene: TRBD1
j_gene: TRBJ1-2

CDR3aa: CASSEDRVSYNEQFF
v_gene: TRBV6-1
d_gene: -
j_gene: TRBJ2-1

CDR3aa: CASSQVLNEQFF
v_gene: TRBV3-1/TRBV3-2
d_gene: -
j_gene: TRBJ2-1

CDR3aa: CASTWGGANYGYTF
v_gene: TRBV6-6
d_gene: -
j_gene: TRBJ1-2

CDR3aa: CASSTLGGRPYEQYF
v_gene: TRBV7-2
d_gene: -
j_gene: TRBJ2-7

CDR3aa: CASGLGRAANYGYTF
v_gene: TRBV12-5
d_gene: -
j_gene: TRBJ1-2

CDR3aa: CASSPVSYNEQFF
v_gene: TRBV27
d_gene: -
j_gene: TRBJ2-1

CDR3aa: CASSLAPSAFF
v_gene: TRBV7-9
d_gene: -
j_gene: TRBJ1-1